This T cell receptor (beta chain) was sequenced in a study of Graves' ophthalmopathy and Graves' hyperthyroidism. Study observations and caveats: The model forecast ophthalmopathy progression, reaching 70.59% sensitivity and about 72% specificity. Detected in blood as well were most expanded thyroid clonotypes with frequency above 0.001. Sensitivity of approximately 88% and specificity of roughly 80% were achieved when a 13-signature model separated ophthalmopathy from stable hyperthyroidism.

This clonotype was seen at least ten times. Its antigen remains unidentified. Amplified material comprised TCR beta CDR3 regions derived from RNA transcripts. HTBI-primed first-round RT-PCR preceded second-round multiplex PCR. Each CDR3 protein is one row after TCRdb ran MiXCR on the multiplex PCR reads. The table records roughly 1.1 million distinct CDR3 sequences, 35% to 40% of them present only once. Material for sequencing was peripheral blood or thyroid tissue (not recorded which). The clonotype originates from an adult man with Graves' hyperthyroidism.

CDR3 region: CASSPRTGLGEQYF. The CDR3 bases are TGTGCCAGTAGTCCTCGGACAGGGCTGGGTGAGCAGTACTTC. V gene TRBV19 combines with J gene TRBJ2-7; 8 positions agree with TRBD1. This CDR3 has 14 amino acids. Losses at the gene ends were 5 bases for V and 7 bases for J; bases not matched to a gene: 10. Germline V gives CDR1 LNHDA, CDR2 SQIVND (reference sequence).